The rows below give T cell receptor beta chains drawn from one sample of a study of Graves' ophthalmopathy and Graves' hyperthyroidism. Each CDR3 protein gets one entry after TCRdb re-called the multiplex PCR reads with MiXCR. The sample includes about 370,000 distinct CDR3 sequences, around 16% of them seen just once. Sequencing was carried out using peripheral blood. The receptors derive from a woman aged 18-35 years with Graves' ophthalmopathy. Both conserved end residues are part of each CDR3. The D gene is left open where the match is weak. Some rows mark clone size as missing; the rest say once, few, many or name a class of expanded clone.

v_call: TRBV12-3/TRBV12-4; j_call: TRBJ1-5; clone_size: many; d_call: NA; cdr3_aa: CASTPRGDNQPQHF; cdr3_nt: TGTGCCAGCACCCCTAGGGGGGACAATCAGCCCCAGCATTTT
v_call: TRBV7-2; j_call: TRBJ2-2; clone_size: NA; d_call: TRBD1; cdr3_aa: CASSLATGGSGELFF; cdr3_nt: TGTGCCAGCAGCTTAGCTACAGGGGGATCCGGGGAGCTGTTTTTT
v_call: TRBV6-1; j_call: TRBJ2-5; clone_size: few; d_call: TRBD1; cdr3_aa: CASTQGARYPLVETQYF; cdr3_nt: TGTGCCAGCACTCAGGGGGCGCGATATCCCCTTGTAGAGACCCAGTACTTC
v_call: TRBV19; j_call: TRBJ1-1; clone_size: NA; d_call: NA; cdr3_aa: CASSKDTGNTEAFF; cdr3_nt: TGTGCCAGTAGTAAGGATACGGGGAACACTGAAGCTTTCTTT
v_call: TRBV30; j_call: TRBJ1-1; clone_size: NA; d_call: NA; cdr3_aa: CAWTEPWVRTEAFF; cdr3_nt: TGTGCCTGGACCGAACCGTGGGTCCGGACTGAAGCTTTCTTT
v_call: TRBV3-1; j_call: TRBJ1-1; clone_size: many; d_call: NA; cdr3_aa: CASSQGQSNTEAFF; cdr3_nt: TGTGCCAGCAGCCAGGGACAATCAAACACTGAAGCTTTCTTT
v_call: TRBV28; j_call: TRBJ1-2; clone_size: many; d_call: TRBD1; cdr3_aa: CASSLMGQGEGGGYTF; cdr3_nt: TGTGCCAGCAGTTTAATGGGACAGGGGGAAGGTGGAGGCTACACCTTC
v_call: TRBV20-1; j_call: TRBJ2-5; clone_size: NA; d_call: TRBD2; cdr3_aa: CSAVLAGGPRETQYF; cdr3_nt: TGCAGTGCCGTACTAGCGGGAGGGCCCCGAGAGACCCAGTACTTC
v_call: TRBV11-2; j_call: TRBJ2-3; clone_size: many; d_call: TRBD2; cdr3_aa: CASSDGLAGTDTQYF; cdr3_nt: TGTGCCAGCAGCGACGGACTAGCGGGCACAGATACGCAGTATTTT
v_call: TRBV11-2; j_call: TRBJ2-7; clone_size: many; d_call: NA; cdr3_aa: CASSLHGMVYEQYF; cdr3_nt: TGTGCCAGCAGCTTACACGGAATGGTCTACGAGCAGTACTTC
v_call: TRBV6-2/TRBV6-3; j_call: TRBJ1-5; clone_size: many; d_call: NA; cdr3_aa: CASTPAKGQPQHF; cdr3_nt: TGTGCCAGCACCCCGGCGAAAGGTCAGCCCCAGCATTTT
v_call: TRBV6-2/TRBV6-3; j_call: TRBJ2-7; clone_size: many; d_call: NA; cdr3_aa: CASMVAGSYEQYF; cdr3_nt: TGTGCCAGCATGGTGGCAGGATCCTACGAGCAGTACTTC
v_call: TRBV29-1; j_call: TRBJ1-2; clone_size: many; d_call: NA; cdr3_aa: CSALGGIYGYTF; cdr3_nt: TGCAGCGCCCTCGGGGGGATCTATGGCTACACCTTC
v_call: TRBV13; j_call: TRBJ2-5; clone_size: many; d_call: NA; cdr3_aa: CASSPSRDLQETQYF; cdr3_nt: TGTGCCAGCAGCCCCAGCCGGGACCTTCAAGAGACCCAGTACTTC
v_call: TRBV27; j_call: TRBJ2-1; clone_size: many; d_call: TRBD2; cdr3_aa: CASSLSGTSGSPYNEQFF; cdr3_nt: TGTGCCAGCAGTTTATCGGGCACTAGCGGGAGCCCCTACAATGAGCAGTTCTTC
v_call: TRBV12-3/TRBV12-4; j_call: TRBJ1-2; clone_size: NA; d_call: NA; cdr3_aa: CATRPGLGGYTF; cdr3_nt: TGTGCCACCAGACCAGGTTTGGGTGGCTACACCTTC
v_call: TRBV6-5; j_call: TRBJ1-2; clone_size: many; d_call: NA; cdr3_aa: CASSSLMGRSTLAGYTF; cdr3_nt: TGTGCCAGCAGTTCTTTAATGGGACGCTCCACATTGGCCGGCTACACCTTC
v_call: TRBV6-2/TRBV6-3; j_call: TRBJ2-5; clone_size: many; d_call: NA; cdr3_aa: CASSSPPRLWDQETQYF; cdr3_nt: TGTGCCAGCAGTAGCCCTCCACGCTTATGGGACCAAGAGACCCAGTACTTC
v_call: TRBV6-5; j_call: TRBJ2-5; clone_size: many; d_call: NA; cdr3_aa: CASILTLGPRETQYF; cdr3_nt: TGTGCCAGCATCCTCACCCTAGGGCCGAGGGAGACCCAGTACTTC
v_call: TRBV27; j_call: TRBJ1-2; clone_size: NA; d_call: TRBD1; cdr3_aa: CASSRDREDRGYTF; cdr3_nt: TGTGCCAGCAGTCGGGACAGGGAGGATCGAGGCTACACCTTC
v_call: TRBV24-1; j_call: TRBJ1-5; clone_size: many; d_call: NA; cdr3_aa: CATSDTDRYNQPQHF; cdr3_nt: TGTGCCACCAGTGATACTGACAGGTACAATCAGCCCCAGCATTTT
v_call: TRBV12-3/TRBV12-4; j_call: TRBJ2-6; clone_size: many; d_call: TRBD2; cdr3_aa: CASTTSGSPSGANVLTF; cdr3_nt: TGTGCCAGCACCACTAGCGGGTCTCCATCTGGGGCCAACGTCCTGACTTTC
v_call: TRBV28; j_call: TRBJ1-2; clone_size: many; d_call: NA; cdr3_aa: CASSLGGKGYTF; cdr3_nt: TGTGCCAGCAGTCTGGGGGGTAAAGGCTACACCTTC
v_call: TRBV20-1; j_call: TRBJ1-5; clone_size: many; d_call: NA; cdr3_aa: CSASPGGPQPQHF; cdr3_nt: TGCAGTGCTAGCCCCGGAGGCCCTCAGCCCCAGCATTTT
v_call: TRBV6-5; j_call: TRBJ1-1; clone_size: many; d_call: NA; cdr3_aa: CASSLGPAGTEAFF; cdr3_nt: TGTGCCAGCAGTTTAGGACCCGCGGGGACTGAAGCTTTCTTT
v_call: TRBV20-1; j_call: TRBJ2-7; clone_size: many; d_call: NA; cdr3_aa: CSARGGTAVYEQYF; cdr3_nt: TGCAGTGCTAGAGGCGGGACAGCCGTCTACGAGCAGTACTTC
v_call: TRBV12-3/TRBV12-4; j_call: TRBJ2-5; clone_size: many; d_call: NA; cdr3_aa: CASSYVRGITQETQYF; cdr3_nt: TGTGCCAGCAGCTATGTGCGGGGAATCACCCAAGAGACCCAGTACTTC
v_call: TRBV13; j_call: TRBJ2-2; clone_size: many; d_call: TRBD2; cdr3_aa: CASSFGLAAGELFF; cdr3_nt: TGTGCCAGCAGCTTCGGACTAGCGGCCGGGGAGCTGTTTTTT